This T cell receptor (beta chain) was obtained from a study of neurological immune-mediated disorders. This clonotype has at least ten counts. The unsorted libraries had their origin in 2 million PBMCs stored at -80 C. Looked up from germline, CDR1 is DFQATT and CDR2 is SNEGSKA (reference sequence). Trimming took off 6 bases at V and 3 bases at J, with 14 bases between the two ends. This CDR3 has 13 amino acids. 5'RACE employing 10-nucleotide random UMIs yielded the cDNA. MiXCR was run by TCRdb on the 5' RACE reads, yielding one entry per CDR3 protein. This sample has 35,000 to 50,000 distinct CDR3 sequences, with over 2% found just once.

Sequencing was carried out using PBMCs. This rearrangement joins TRBV20-1 to TRBJ1-1; TRBD1 is a possible D gene (5 bases). This TCR was sampled from a man between 45 and 60 years old with multiple sclerosis. CDR3 amino acids: CSALSGMDTEAFF. For the CDR3, the DNA is TGCAGTGCCCTCTCAGGGATGGACACTGAAGCTTTCTTT.